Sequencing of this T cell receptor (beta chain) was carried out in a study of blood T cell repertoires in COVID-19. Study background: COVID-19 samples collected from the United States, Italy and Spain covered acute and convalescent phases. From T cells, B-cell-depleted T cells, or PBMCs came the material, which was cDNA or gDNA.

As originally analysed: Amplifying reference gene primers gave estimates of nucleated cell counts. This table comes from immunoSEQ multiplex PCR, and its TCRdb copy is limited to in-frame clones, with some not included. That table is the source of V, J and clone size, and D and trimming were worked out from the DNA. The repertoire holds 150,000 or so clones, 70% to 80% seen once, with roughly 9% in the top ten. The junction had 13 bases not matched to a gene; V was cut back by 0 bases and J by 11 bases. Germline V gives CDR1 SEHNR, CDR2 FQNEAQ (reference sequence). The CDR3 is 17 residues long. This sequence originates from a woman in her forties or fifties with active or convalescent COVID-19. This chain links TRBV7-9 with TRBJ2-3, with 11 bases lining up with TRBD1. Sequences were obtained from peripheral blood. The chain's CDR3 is CASSLALGTGGENEQYF. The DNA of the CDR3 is TGTGCCAGCAGCTTAGCGCTGGGGACAGGGGGTGAGAATGAGCAGTATTTT.